This TCR beta chain emerged from a study of cytomegalovirus exposure and HLA in healthy donors. Trimming at V came to 4 bases and at J to 0 bases, leaving 3 bases not matched to a gene. CDR3 size: 14 residues. From germline, CDR1 is SGHRS and CDR2 YFSETQ. At collection, donors were nominally healthy, but unrecorded immune exposures were probable. As for this clone: The antigen is undetermined.

13 Jbeta primers and 60 Vbeta primers were used for the PCR. The protocol was immunoSEQ multiplex PCR, while the TCRdb copy is restricted to in-frame clones and leaves out a portion. This sample's table reports more than 30,000 clones. Notes on the study in general: DRB1 showed the most TCR associations and HLA-C the fewest in a later analysis, as rates varied by HLA locus. Previous analysis showed most TCR beta V segments were productive about 87% or about 30% of the time. A later analysis showed that HLA-associated TCR beta chains had undergone more clonal expansion than equally common others.

The chain couples TRBV5-1 to TRBJ1-1, with 7 bases fitting TRBD1. The TCR was taken from a man aged 35 to 55 in good health and CMV-seropositive. Sequenced sample: PBMCs. CDR3: CASSGQGVNTEAFF. Written as DNA, the CDR3 is TGCGCCAGCAGCGGCCAGGGGGTGAACACTGAAGCTTTCTTT.